This TCR beta chain was identified during a study of graft-versus-host responses after intestinal transplantation. Sequencing was performed with immunoSEQ multiplex PCR; in TCRdb, only in-frame clones are kept and a portion is missing. The sample contains roughly 50,000 clones, 80% to 95% of which appear only once. On this clone itself: Its antigen is currently unknown.

The length of the CDR3 is 15 residues. Germline V gene lookup returns CDR1 SGHTA and CDR2 FQGNSA. Trimming left V 2 bases short and J 0 bases short, with 9 bases between. The specimen was unstimulated CD4+ T cells sorted from spleen or lymph node cells, collected before transplant. The chain uses TRBV7-2 and TRBJ2-3; D is uncertain. This sequence originates from a human donor who was the organ donor for an intestinal transplant. CDR3 amino acids: CASSLWRSSTDTQYF. CDR3 DNA sequence: TGTGCCAGCAGCTTATGGCGTTCTAGCACAGATACGCAGTATTTT.